This entry is about one T cell receptor beta chain. This entry belongs to a study of blood T cell repertoires in COVID-19. Whole-study context: PBMCs, B-cell-depleted T cells, or T cells provided the cDNA or gDNA that made up the material.

The V end was cut by 3 bases, the J end by 10 bases, with 38 bases between. The CDR3 consists of 21 residues. The table came from immunoSEQ multiplex PCR; TCRdb's copy has only in-frame clones and leaves some out. Of over 100,000 clones listed, around 90% were seen once; the top ten hold more than 1.5%. The sequenced sample was peripheral blood. The clonotype was recovered from a woman aged 45-60 years with COVID-19, enrolled during active disease. V is TRBV23-1 and J is TRBJ2-3; TRBD2 might be the D (6 bases). TRBV23-1 is annotated as an ORF whose role is uncertain. The CDR3 nucleotides read TGCGCCAGCAGTCACCGCGTGAGGAGGGTTCGGTCCCCCAGCCCGCATTCCGCGCAGTATTTT. This gives the protein CASSHRVRRVRSPSPHSAQYF.